These 22 T cell receptor beta chains came from one sample sequenced in a study of shared clonotypes between healthy human individuals. Using immunoSEQ multiplex PCR, the repertoire was profiled, and TCRdb retains in-frame clones only, with some absent. The sample contains some 1,100,000 clones, more than 75% of which appear only once. The sample consisted of memory CD4+ T cells from PBMCs. Subset: CD45RA-negative fraction. The receptors were sampled from a man between 18 and 35 years old in good health. Some clones in this sample may be carry-over from other donors' samples.

This sequence joins TRBV7-3 and TRBJ2-1; 8 bases align to TRBD2. The length of the CDR3 is 15 residues. J was trimmed by 5 bases and V by 6 bases; bases with no gene match: 9. CDR1 and CDR2 (germline): SGHTA, FQGTGA. The CDR3 sequence: CASRLSGSPDNEQFF. CDR3 nucleotide sequence: TGTGCCAGCAGACTAAGCGGGAGCCCGGACAATGAGCAGTTCTTC.

This clone was seen only a few times. V and J are TRBV7-3 and TRBJ2-1; D is possibly TRBD1 or TRBD2 (5 bases each). Trimming shortened V by 4 bases and J by 5 bases, and 9 bases separated the two germline ends. The germline CDR1 and CDR2 sequences are SGHTA and FQGTGA. The CDR3 has 13 amino acids. This chain's CDR3 is CASSSGPNNEQFF. The CDR3, as DNA: TGTGCCAGCAGCTCGGGACCGAACAATGAGCAGTTCTTC.

This chain connects TRBV28 to TRBJ2-3; 11 positions match TRBD2. Germline assignment: CDR1 MDHEN and CDR2 SYDVKM. J was trimmed by 8 bases and V by 1 base; bases with no gene match: 11. The length of the CDR3 is 17 residues. Written as DNA, the CDR3 is TGTGCCAGCAGTTTATATAACTTAGCGGGAGGGCCTGGTACGCAGTATTTT. Residues: CASSLYNLAGGPGTQYF.

The rearrangement joins TRBV6-5 to TRBJ2-7, with unresolved D. This CDR3 region has 13 residues. The germline CDR1 and CDR2 sequences are MNHEY and SVGAGI. V lost 8 bases to trimming and J lost 3 bases, with 14 bases between them. The CDR3 reads CASGNSYSYEQYF. The CDR3 bases are TGTGCCAGCGGGAATAGTTACAGCTACGAGCAGTACTTC.

This clone was counted a single time. This chain uses TRBV7-2 with TRBJ1-5; D gene unclear. CDR1 and CDR2 (germline): SGHTA, FQGNSA. Trimming left V 5 bases short and J 2 bases short, with 10 bases between. The length of the CDR3 is 14 residues. The CDR3 is CASSPEPRNQPQHF. Here the CDR3 DNA reads TGTGCCAGCAGCCCCGAGCCGCGCAATCAGCCCCAGCATTTT.

This chain connects TRBV5-4 to TRBJ2-7, with TRBD2 matching 7 bases. Unmatched junction bases numbered 4, after V lost 0 bases and J lost 1 base. Per germline, CDR1 SGHNT and CDR2 YYREEE (reference sequence). This CDR3 has 15 amino acids. The CDR3 DNA sequence: TGTGCCAGCAGCTTGGCTAGCGGCCCTTCCTACGAGCAGTACTTC. It encodes CASSLASGPSYEQYF.

Note on this clone: The same CDR3 also results from other DNA sequences found in this sample. V and J are TRBV5-1 and TRBJ1-1; 7 nucleotides agree with TRBD1. The V gene end was trimmed by 4 bases and the J gene end by 2 bases; junction bases not matched to a gene: 5. The CDR3 covers 14 residues. Germline V gives CDR1 SGHRS, CDR2 YFSETQ. The DNA of the CDR3 is TGCGCCAGCAGCGCACAGGGGCTTAACACTGAAGCTTTCTTT. It encodes CASSAQGLNTEAFF. The complete variable domain, with remaining parts taken from reference TRBV5-1 and TRBJ1-1, reads KAGVTQTPRYLIKTRGQQVTLSCSPISGHRSVSWYQQTPGQGLQFLFEYFSETQRNKGNFPGRFSGRQFSNSRSEMNVSTLELGDSALYLCASSAQGLNTEAFFGQGTRLTVV.

The rearrangement uses TRBV29-1 and TRBJ1-2, with D tentatively TRBD1 (6 bases). This CDR3 region has 15 residues. CDR1 SQVTM and CDR2 ANQGSEA come from the germline V gene. V was trimmed by 4 bases and J by 3 bases, leaving 18 bases between them. The CDR3 DNA reads TGCAGCGTTGTCACCCCCCAACAGGGATACTATGGCTACACCTTC. It specifies CSVVTPQQGYYGYTF.

About this clone itself: In the same sample, other DNA sequences code for this CDR3. The chain recombines TRBV28 with TRBJ2-5, with 12 bases matching TRBD2. The germline V gene has CDR1 MDHEN and CDR2 SYDVKM. V lost 6 bases, J lost 2 bases, and 4 bases stayed unmatched. The CDR3 consists of 15 residues. The CDR3 DNA is TGTGCCAGCAGCCTAGCGGGAGGGCCTCAAGAGACCCAGTACTTC. Residues: CASSLAGGPQETQYF. The full variable domain, rest sourced from reference TRBV28 and TRBJ2-5, is DVKVTQSSRYLVKRTGEKVFLECVQDMDHENMFWYRQDPGLGLRLIYFSYDVKMKEKGDIPEGYSVSREKKERFSLILESASTNQTSMYLCASSLAGGPQETQYFGPGTRLLVL.

This chain joins TRBV5-4 and TRBJ2-3; TRBD2 matches at 9 bases. The CDR3 runs to 15 residues. Germline V gene sequence: CDR1 SGHNT, CDR2 YYREEE (reference sequence). V trimming: 4 bases; J trimming: 5 bases; junction bases outside the gene matches: 8. The CDR3 sequence is CASSPKAGGLDTQYF. The CDR3, as DNA: TGTGCCAGCAGCCCTAAGGCGGGAGGGTTAGATACGCAGTATTTT.

V is TRBV6-6 and J is TRBJ2-1; D possibly corresponds to TRBD2 (5 bases). The CDR3 is 12 amino acids. V dropped 4 bases and J dropped 7 bases, with 8 bases sitting between them. From germline, CDR1 is MNHNY and CDR2 SVGAGI (reference sequence). As DNA, the CDR3 is TGTGCCAGCAGTTCGGACTCGAATGAGCAGTTCTTC. This codes for CASSSDSNEQFF.

The chain has TRBV7-2 and TRBJ2-3; possibly TRBD2 for D (6 bases). V was pared by 5 bases and J by 4 bases, with 10 bases between. The CDR3 is made up of 13 amino acids. Germline V gene sequence: CDR1 SGHTA, CDR2 FQGNSA. The CDR3 sequence is CASSAGWADTQYF. CDR3 sequence (DNA): TGTGCCAGCAGCGCGGGGTGGGCAGATACGCAGTATTTT.

This clone was seen only once. The V and J genes are TRBV7-3 and TRBJ1-2; D unresolved. The CDR3 length is 10 residues. CDR1 is SGHTA and CDR2 is FQGTGA in the germline V gene. V lost 5 bases to trimming and J lost 11 bases, with 9 bases between them. In DNA, the CDR3 is TGTGCCAGCAGCCCCGGCCCGTACACCTTC. This codes for CASSPGPYTF.

V is TRBV5-5 and J is TRBJ1-2; TRBD1 aligns across 8 bases. The V segment lost 0 bases and the J segment 7 bases; nucleotides outside the gene matches: 5. This CDR3 has 14 residues. Germline CDR1 reads SGHKS; CDR2 reads YYEKEE (reference sequence). This CDR3 is CASSLETGGIGYTF. DNA for the CDR3: TGTGCCAGCAGCTTGGAAACAGGGGGAATTGGCTACACCTTC. The complete variable domain, with remaining parts taken from reference TRBV5-5 and TRBJ1-2, reads DAGVTQSPTHLIKTRGQQVTLRCSPISGHKSVSWYQQVLGQGPQFIFQYYEKEERGRGNFPDRFSARQFPNYSSELNVNALLLGDSALYLCASSLETGGIGYTFGSGTRLTVV.

This chain joins TRBV9 and TRBJ2-4, with TRBD2 as a possible D gene (5 bases). V was shortened by 4 bases and J by 3 bases, with 11 bases between the two germline ends. The CDR3 runs 14 residues. Germline loops: CDR1 SGDLS, CDR2 YYNGEE. This chain's CDR3 is CASSLPGSKNIQYF. The CDR3 DNA sequence: TGTGCCAGCAGCCTCCCTGGGAGCAAAAACATTCAGTACTTC.

This clone appeared a single time. V and J are TRBV12-5 and TRBJ2-3; tentatively, D is TRBD2 (6 bases). V was clipped by 5 bases and J by 3 bases, with 18 bases between them. This CDR3 contains 16 residues. Per germline, CDR1 LGHNT and CDR2 FRNRAP. The DNA of the CDR3 is TGTGCTAGTGGTCGCGAGCGGGCAGAGGGGACAGATACGCAGTATTTT. This gives the protein CASGRERAEGTDTQYF.

The chain has TRBV28 and TRBJ2-1, with a tentative D call TRBD2 (6 bases). V was pared by 6 bases and J by 9 bases, with 15 bases between. This CDR3 is built from 13 residues. Germline V gene lookup returns CDR1 MDHEN and CDR2 SYDVKM. The CDR3 spells CASSLEPGGEQFF. CDR3 nucleotide sequence: TGTGCCAGCAGCCTGGAGCCCGGGGGTGAGCAGTTCTTC.

CDR3 region: CASSFVYGKETQYF. The CDR3 coding sequence is TGTGCCAGCAGCTTCGTGTACGGGAAAGAGACCCAGTACTTC. This rearrangement joins TRBV5-6 to TRBJ2-5; D might be TRBD2 (5 bases). With 2 bases removed from V and 3 bases from J, the gap between germline ends came to 11 bases. This CDR3 contains 14 residues. The germline V gene has CDR1 SGHDT and CDR2 YYEEEE.

V and J are TRBV10-3 and TRBJ2-1; D not resolved. The CDR3 has 13 residues. Trimming left V 5 bases short and J 9 bases short, with 14 bases between. Looked up from germline, CDR1 is ENHRY and CDR2 is SYGVKD. CDR3 DNA sequence: TGTGCCATCAGTCCGCAATTATCGATTGAGCAGTTCTTC. Amino acid sequence: CAISPQLSIEQFF.

V and J are TRBV30 and TRBJ1-1; 10 bases align to TRBD1. Unmatched junction bases numbered 3, after V lost 8 bases and J lost 3 bases. Germline assignment: CDR1 GTSNPN and CDR2 SVGIG (reference sequence). The CDR3 runs to 12 residues. CDR3: CARQGAHTEAFF. The CDR3 nucleotides read TGTGCCCGACAGGGGGCGCACACTGAAGCTTTCTTT.

This rearrangement joins TRBV29-1 to TRBJ2-3; tentative D call: TRBD2 (5 bases). CDR1 SQVTM and CDR2 ANQGSEA come from the germline V gene. The CDR3 runs 15 residues. Trimming shortened V by 3 bases and J by 3 bases, and 16 bases separated the two germline ends. DNA of the CDR3: TGCAGCGTTGAGACCCCGCTAGCTCTGACAGATACGCAGTATTTT. It encodes CSVETPLALTDTQYF.

This clone was picked up a small number of times. The chain combines TRBV5-4 with TRBJ2-4, with 8 bases identical to TRBD1. The CDR3 contains 16 residues. In germline, CDR1 is SGHNT, CDR2 YYREEE (reference sequence). V dropped 2 bases and J dropped 7; count of bases not matched to a gene: 11. DNA of the CDR3: TGTGCCAGCAGCTTAAGGACAGGGAAGTTTCAGAACATTCAGTACTTC. This translates into CASSLRTGKFQNIQYF.